The 20 T cell receptor beta chains listed next were all sequenced from one sample in a study of T cells after yellow fever vaccination. From the 5' RACE reads, TCRdb called clonotypes with MiXCR, one entry per CDR3 protein. The table shows about 25,000 distinct CDR3 sequences, with around 3.4% occurring only once. The specimen was PBMCs, either bulk or a sorted T-cell subset (CD4+, CD8+, memory, or dextramer-sorted; not recorded which), collected roughly 47 days after the first yellow fever vaccination. The receptors were sampled from a man aged 18 to 29 who received the YFV17D yellow fever vaccine.

This clonotype has a count of ten or more. CDR3: CSVVWRAVGEKLFF. As DNA, the CDR3 is TGCAGCGTTGTGTGGAGGGCCGTTGGGGAAAAACTGTTTTTT. The J gene is TRBJ1-4, the V gene TRBV29-1; D unresolved. Trimming left V 4 bases short and J 8 bases short, with 17 bases between. This CDR3 contains 14 residues. The germline CDR1 and CDR2 sequences are SQVTM and ANQGSEA.

This clonotype was seen at least ten times. This chain uses TRBV9 with TRBJ1-2, with TRBD1 matching 7 bases. The CDR3 totals 17 residues. Per germline, CDR1 SGDLS and CDR2 YYNGEE. Losses at the gene ends were 0 bases for V and 4 bases for J; bases not matched to a gene: 12. The CDR3, as DNA: TGTGCCAGCAGCGTAGAGGGGGCAGGGGCTAGTGTCTATGGCTACACCTTC. This sequence encodes CASSVEGAGASVYGYTF.

Ten or more counts support this clonotype. The chain uses TRBV15 and TRBJ1-1, with D tentatively TRBD1 (5 bases). Germline CDR1 and CDR2: LNHNV and YYDKDF (reference sequence). Trimming took 3 bases from V and 2 from J, leaving 16 bases between them. CDR3 length: 16 amino acids. The DNA for the CDR3 is TGTGCCACCAGCAGGGGCCTGGGGCAGGGAAACACTGAAGCTTTCTTT. It codes for CATSRGLGQGNTEAFF.

This clonotype was seen at least ten times. The V gene is TRBV20-1, the J gene TRBJ2-5; the D gene could be TRBD1 or TRBD2 (5 bases each). Germline CDR1 and CDR2: DFQATT and SNEGSKA (reference sequence). The CDR3 runs 12 residues. V gave up 6 bases and J gave up 1 base, with 9 bases separating them. The CDR3 region has the DNA TGCAGTGCGGGGGTCCGCCAAGAGACCCAGTACTTC. It encodes CSAGVRQETQYF.

This clonotype has ten or more counts. CDR3 sequence reads: CASSLETQYF. CDR3 nucleotide sequence: TGTGCCAGCAGTCTGGAGACCCAGTACTTC. The chain recombines TRBV7-9 with TRBJ2-5; D ambiguous. The CDR3 is made up of 10 amino acids. CDR1 SEHNR and CDR2 FQNEAQ come from the germline V gene (reference sequence). V was cut by 6 bases and J by 5 bases, with 4 bases left in between.

This clonotype has ten or more counts. This sequence joins TRBV7-9 and TRBJ1-2; a weak D match, TRBD1 (5 bases). The V end lost 7 bases, the J end lost 10 bases, and 19 bases lay between the germline ends. Germline V gene sequence: CDR1 SEHNR, CDR2 FQNEAQ (reference sequence). This CDR3 comprises 13 residues. CDR3 amino acids: CASNRWGPGPYTF. The CDR3 bases are TGTGCCAGCAACCGTTGGGGCCCAGGACCCTACACCTTC.

This clonotype was observed at least ten times. This chain connects TRBV18 to TRBJ1-1; D call uncertain. V lost 11 bases, J lost 0 bases, and 13 bases lay in between. The CDR3 contains 13 residues. Germline values: CDR1 KGHSH, CDR2 LQKENI. This CDR3 is CASAADLNTEAFF. CDR3 bases: TGTGCCTCAGCCGCAGACTTGAACACTGAAGCTTTCTTT. Filled out from reference TRBV18 and TRBJ1-1, the complete variable domain reads NAGVMQNPRHLVRRRGQEARLRCSPMKGHSHVYWYRQLPEEGLKFMVYLQKENIIDESGMPKERFSAEFPKEGPSILRIQQVVRGDSAAYFCASAADLNTEAFFGQGTRLTVV.

This clonotype was counted at least ten times. J is TRBJ2-5 and V is TRBV3-1; TRBD2 matches at 11 bases. The CDR3 has 19 amino acids. The germline V gene encodes CDR1 LGHDT and CDR2 YNNKEL (reference sequence). V gave up 4 bases and J gave up 2 bases; unmatched junction bases: 15. CDR3 sequence: CASSLGGWTSGREQETQYF. The CDR3 DNA reads as TGTGCCAGCAGCCTTGGCGGGTGGACTAGCGGGCGTGAACAAGAGACCCAGTACTTC.

This clonotype was detected many times. V gene TRBV6-5 combines with J gene TRBJ2-3, with 9 bases that match TRBD2. V shed 6 bases and J 5 bases; nucleotides not matched to a gene: 9. The CDR3 is 15 residues long. In germline, CDR1 is MNHEY, CDR2 SVGAGI. The CDR3: CASSKSGGRGDTQYF. The CDR3 nucleotides read TGTGCCAGCAGCAAGAGCGGGGGGCGGGGAGATACGCAGTATTTT.

In this sample, this clonotype turned up many times. The chain employs TRBV5-1 and TRBJ2-2; D might be TRBD1 (5 bases). In germline, CDR1 is SGHRS, CDR2 YFSETQ. This CDR3 region has 16 residues. The V gene lost 1 base and the J gene lost 0 bases, with 10 bases spanning the gap. The CDR3 here is CASSLRNRTNTGELFF. DNA of the CDR3: TGCGCCAGCAGCTTGAGGAACAGGACGAACACCGGGGAGCTGTTTTTT.

This clonotype has at least ten counts. The CDR3 bases are TGTGCCAGCAGCTTAGGGGGGGGCTACGAGCAGTACTTC. This translates into CASSLGGGYEQYF. This chain links TRBV7-2 with TRBJ2-7, with TRBD2 matching 7 bases. The CDR3 has 13 amino acids. V trimming: 1 base; J trimming: 3 bases; junction bases outside the gene matches: 0. Germline V lookup: CDR1 SGHTA, CDR2 FQGNSA.

V usage is TRBV6-5 and J usage is TRBJ2-7; a weak D match, TRBD1 (7 bases). CDR1 is MNHEY, CDR2 SVGAGI, per germline. With 0 bases removed from V and 4 bases from J, the gap between germline ends came to 19 bases. There are 17 residues in the CDR3. The CDR3 protein is CASSYSEGAGGSYEQYF. The CDR3 DNA is TGTGCCAGCAGTTACTCGGAGGGGGCCGGGGGCAGTTACGAGCAGTACTTC.

This clonotype was observed many times. The gene calls are TRBV7-2 and TRBJ2-2; D may be TRBD1 (5 bases). CDR3 length equals 13 residues. V shed 4 bases and J shed 5 bases, with 8 bases lying between them. The germline gives CDR1 SGHTA, CDR2 FQGNSA. CDR3 sequence reads: CASSWGRTGELFF. The CDR3 DNA follows: TGTGCCAGCAGCTGGGGCAGAACCGGGGAGCTGTTTTTT.

In its sample, this clonotype was seen many times. The DNA of the CDR3 is TGTGCCAGCAGCATTAAACAGGCCTACGAGCAGTACTTC. This codes for CASSIKQAYEQYF. This chain connects TRBV7-2 to TRBJ2-7; maybe TRBD1 (5 bases). This CDR3 contains 13 residues. Trimming stripped 5 bases from V and 2 bases from J, with 10 bases between. Germline V gene sequence: CDR1 SGHTA, CDR2 FQGNSA.

The V and J genes are TRBV6-5 and TRBJ2-2; 7 bases agree with TRBD1. Germline assignment: CDR1 MNHEY and CDR2 SVGAGI. This CDR3 comprises 15 residues. J was trimmed by 2 bases and V by 0 bases; bases with no gene match: 0. Here the CDR3 DNA reads TGTGCCAGCAGTTACTCAGGGGGCAACACCGGGGAGCTGTTTTTT. Translated: CASSYSGGNTGELFF.

This clonotype has ten or more counts. The chain joins TRBV7-3 to TRBJ2-2, with a tentative D call TRBD2 (5 bases). The CDR3 is 14 residues long. Germline CDR1 SGHTA, CDR2 FQGTGA. The germline V and J ends were trimmed by 5 bases and 2 bases, with 9 bases remaining between them. In nucleotides, the CDR3 is TGTGCCAGCAGCCGGACTGTTAACACCGGGGAGCTGTTTTTT. This sequence encodes CASSRTVNTGELFF.

There are many counts of this clonotype. This chain links TRBV9 with TRBJ1-2; TRBD1 agrees at 9 bases. V lost 0 bases to trimming and J lost 6 bases; unmatched junction nucleotides: 6. This CDR3 contains 15 residues. CDR1 SGDLS and CDR2 YYNGEE come from the germline V gene. The CDR3 coding sequence is TGTGCCAGCAGCGTAGTCCCAACAGGGGGCCATGGCTACACCTTC. This codes for CASSVVPTGGHGYTF.

In its sample, this clonotype was seen many times. This chain joins TRBV7-9 and TRBJ1-1; 7 bases map to TRBD1. Germline CDR1 reads SEHNR; CDR2 reads FQNEAQ (reference sequence). This CDR3 has 14 amino acids. The V segment lost 4 bases and the J segment 1 base; nucleotides outside the gene matches: 3. This CDR3 reads CASSYRGENTEAFF. Written as DNA, the CDR3 is TGTGCCAGCAGCTACAGGGGTGAGAACACTGAAGCTTTCTTT.

This clonotype was counted many times. The chain uses TRBV20-1 and TRBJ1-6; 7 nucleotides line up with TRBD1. The CDR3 covers 14 residues. V lost 6 bases to trimming and J lost 7 bases; unmatched junction nucleotides: 9. Germline V gene data show CDR1 as DFQATT and CDR2 as SNEGSKA (reference sequence). CDR3 residues: CSARQGGKNSPLHF. The CDR3 DNA is TGCAGTGCCAGGCAAGGGGGCAAAAATTCACCCCTCCACTTT.

There are many counts of this clonotype. The J gene is TRBJ2-3, the V gene TRBV7-2; 14 bases match TRBD2. CDR1 is SGHTA, CDR2 FQGNSA, per germline. The junction had 12 bases not matched to a gene; V was cut back by 5 bases and J by 5 bases. CDR3 size: 18 residues. This chain's CDR3 is CASSPGLTSGGAQDTQYF. Here the CDR3 DNA reads TGTGCCAGCAGCCCCGGATTGACTAGCGGGGGGGCCCAAGATACGCAGTATTTT.